This T cell receptor (beta chain) emerged from a study of cytomegalovirus exposure and HLA in healthy donors (dated by TCRdb to the late 2010s). About the full investigation: An earlier analysis of roughly 570 of the donors reported about 300 Gb of sequence data and approximately 120 million unique TCR beta sequences obtained from about 179 million T cells. An early release that covered 500 to 800 HLA-typed donors contained around 300 gigabases of sequencing data and 75 million to 100 million unique TCR sequences. Of the roughly 400 genotyped donors, 81% were placed in the genetic ancestry cluster associated with self-reported Caucasian donors. The study aimed to test whether signatures of past pathogen exposure could be identified by cataloging public T cell receptors. The T cell repertoires of 666 subjects were profiled by immunosequencing and related to cytomegalovirus serostatus. In addition to the first cohort of approximately 670 subjects, a separate validation cohort of around 110 different subjects was used. High-throughput TCR immunosequencing, statistical association of individual TCRs with disease status, and machine learning were combined to predict cytomegalovirus infection status. A later analysis re-examined previously published TCR beta repertoires from hundreds of donors and added high-resolution HLA genotyping to investigate patterns of TCR occurrence. The later analysis used no new phenotypic data to find candidate immune exposures, relying instead on TCR beta sequences and their occurrence across donors. An earlier analysis of approximately 500 of the donors applied high-throughput TCR beta sequencing to assess whether each TCR beta V gene segment acted as functional or pseudogenic. Donor age, sex, ethnicity and CMV serostatus were compiled alongside the repertoire data. A later genetic analysis used genome-wide SNP genotypes for about three fifths of the 666 donors, treating that subset as a discovery cohort. All discovery cohort repertoires had been generated on a single sequencing platform. HLA typing included class I and class II loci at four-digit resolution. Typing coverage differed by locus: A, B, C, DRB1 and DQB1 were typed in about 629-630 donors, DQA1 in roughly 510, DPA1 in 600 to 610, and DPB1 in just under 490. Because of strong linkage in the cohort, four to six DR-DQ haplotypes were treated as single units for association and clustering. Among some 400 genotyped donors of the cohort, an average of around 250,000 unique TCR beta nucleotide sequences was sequenced per donor, of which about 18% were non-productive. Summary of the overall study and its limitations: In a later analysis, most CMV-associated TCR beta chains were found to appear HLA-restricted, with HLA associations seemingly driven largely by CMV exposure. Broadly in line with IMGT annotations, most TCR beta V segments showed up in productive rearrangements about 87% or about 30% of the time in an earlier analysis of approximately 640 of the donors. Specific HLA alleles were associated with over 15,000 TCR beta sequences at a false discovery rate of 0.05 in a later analysis. Several of the top co-occurrence clusters appeared to be linked to parvovirus B19, influenza, CMV and Epstein-Barr virus, according to a later analysis. The 87-base-pair reads could not distinguish some IMGT-functional V segments, including TRBV6-2 and TRBV6-3, so those segments were excluded. For the cohort, immune exposure information was limited to CMV serostatus. It was suggested by the authors that the approach could potentially be generalized to other disease states and immunological phenotypes. The earlier analysis of 450 to 700 of the donors excluded fewer than 20 rarely observed V segments, including chromosome 9 orphons, because counts were too low. The classifier was reported to diagnose cytomegalovirus status with high specificity and sensitivity in both the original and validation cohorts. A few of the identified cytomegalovirus-associated TCR beta chains were confirmed in vitro to be specific for cytomegalovirus antigens. A cluster of highly shared sequence variants was judged likely to represent a technical artifact of the sequencing pipeline. A later analysis found that HLA-associated TCR beta chains were more clonally expanded and had lower generation probabilities than equally common non-associated chains. Correlated functional status among segregating V segments might reflect linkage disequilibrium, but an unknown experimental factor could not be ruled out. Sequencing depth was assumed to be roughly uniform across donors in the presence/absence analyses, though that assumption may not hold. The study listed 170 or so TCR beta chains as associated with cytomegalovirus. A later genetic analysis reported fewer N-insertions in productive TCRs among donors in an Asian-associated ancestry cluster than the roughly 670-donor mean. V-gene and J-gene trimming of TCR beta chains was associated with a missense DCLRE1C variant in a later genetic analysis, and the association was replicated in an independent cohort. In a later analysis, TCR association rates were found to vary across HLA loci, with the most associated TCRs seen for DRB1 alleles and the fewest for HLA-C alleles. The cohort was sequenced for TCR beta chains only, and without alpha or paired-chain data the features that could be detected were limited. Because HLA typing was missing for some donors at each locus, association tests included only the typed subset. Most TCR sequences were seen in very few donors, while some public TCRs were found in many individuals. Assigning TCR associations to individual alleles was difficult when HLA alleles, especially DR and DQ, strongly co-occurred. A further reported finding was that TCR beta sequences accurately predicted the HLA-A and HLA-B alleles for most subjects in the first cohort.

Library preparation was by the immunoSEQ multiplex PCR assay. For the multiplex PCR, a mixture combining 60 forward primers for TCR Vbeta segments and 13 reverse primers for TCR Jbeta segments was used. The CDR3 region of rearranged TCR beta genes was amplified from genomic DNA by a multiplex PCR assay. On the Illumina HiSeq System, the amplified TCR beta libraries were sequenced as 87-base-pair reads. As for the authors' bioinformatics: Across the roughly 700 repertoires, a later analysis counted roughly 84 million unique TCR beta chains, around 11 million of which were shared by at least two donors. A nearest-neighbor algorithm error-corrected the raw reads and collapsed the reads into unique sequences, merging closely related sequences to remove PCR and sequencing errors. V, D and J gene segments were assigned by aligning CDR3 sequences to IMGT reference sequences. Each retained sequence needed at least a six-nucleotide match to both a V gene segment and a J gene segment. A rearrangement counted as productive if the CDR3 had no stop codons and remained in frame with V and J, and every other rearrangement counted as non-productive. Following IMGT convention, CDR3 was defined as the stretch from the second conserved V-encoded cysteine up to the conserved J-encoded phenylalanine. The earlier analysis of about 620 of the donors excluded sequences that lacked an unambiguous match to a single V gene segment. In an earlier analysis of 500 to 750 of the donors, V segments were called functional above 56.7% productive rearrangements and were called segregating when the between-donor standard deviation exceeded 5%. To diagnose cytomegalovirus status from the catalog of TCR beta chain sequences, a statistical classification framework was built. In a later analysis, V and J genes were assigned by comparing TCR nucleotide sequences against IMGT/GENE-DB human TR gene sequences. A later analysis assigned CDR3 sequences and most-parsimonious VDJ recombination scenarios with the TCRdist pipeline. In a later analysis, each TCR beta chain was defined by its CDR3 amino acid sequence together with its V-gene family, and reads without a unique V-gene family were excluded. In a later analysis, 450 to 600 highly shared, low-generation-probability nucleotide sequences were removed to address suspected cross-contamination and a sequencing artifact. For each public chain, a later analysis derived a clonal expansion index from normalized ranks of inferred template counts within each repertoire. Generation probabilities in a later analysis came from a VDJ recombination model fitted to out-of-frame rearrangements, and those results were checked against IGoR. Hypergeometric tests were used in a later analysis to score TCR-TCR, TCR-HLA and TCR-CMV co-occurrence, with a repertoire-size bias correction applied to the TCR pairs. A later analysis estimated false discovery rates by permuting HLA or CMV assignments 20 times. In a later analysis, co-occurring TCRs were grouped using DBSCAN, with TCRdist sequence similarity added in when clustering inside HLA-allele-positive subsets. Repertoires with fewer than 30,000 or more than 120,000 public chains, plus five repertoires with anomalous nucleotide sharing, were excluded from co-occurrence clustering. This is the immuneACCESS table as TCRdb keeps it, with only in-frame sequences that have V and J called. A part of the clones is gone; compared with another copy, unresolved V genes explain less than half, and the rest is unexplained. That table furnishes V, J and clone size, whereas the DNA furnished D and trimming. Counted in this sample were 130,000 to 150,000 clones; around 75% of them appeared once. The top ten clones comprise 1.5% to 2% of the sample.

With respect to this clone: What this receptor recognizes is not known. Base quality data are lacking; no much larger clone is found one base away.

The trim is 2 bases for V and 0 bases for J, with a gap of 10 bases between the germline ends. CDR1 and CDR2, looked up from the germline V gene, are SGHTA and FQGNSA. The CDR3 contains 15 residues, cysteine and phenylalanine counted. Of the read, only the CDR3 DNA is kept; its 45 bases are in frame from base 1. The cohort comprised some 700 healthy bone marrow donors. All cohort members were sampled while nominally healthy, although unrecorded immune exposures were likely present. The donor tested CMV seronegative and was one of the 352 seronegative cohort members. Each donor provided a peripheral blood sample, and peripheral blood mononuclear cells were used for TCR beta sequencing. Genomic DNA extraction from the blood cell samples was performed with the Qiagen DNeasy Blood Extraction Kit.

Sequencing was performed on PBMCs. The chain is assembled from TRBV7-2 and TRBJ2-5; the D gene is perhaps TRBD1, from 5 matching bases. This TCR derives from a woman in her forties in good health and CMV-seronegative. The sequenced DNA is TGTGCCAGCAGCTTAAGGGGTAGTTACCAAGAGACCCAGTACTTC. This is translated as CASSLRGSYQETQYF.